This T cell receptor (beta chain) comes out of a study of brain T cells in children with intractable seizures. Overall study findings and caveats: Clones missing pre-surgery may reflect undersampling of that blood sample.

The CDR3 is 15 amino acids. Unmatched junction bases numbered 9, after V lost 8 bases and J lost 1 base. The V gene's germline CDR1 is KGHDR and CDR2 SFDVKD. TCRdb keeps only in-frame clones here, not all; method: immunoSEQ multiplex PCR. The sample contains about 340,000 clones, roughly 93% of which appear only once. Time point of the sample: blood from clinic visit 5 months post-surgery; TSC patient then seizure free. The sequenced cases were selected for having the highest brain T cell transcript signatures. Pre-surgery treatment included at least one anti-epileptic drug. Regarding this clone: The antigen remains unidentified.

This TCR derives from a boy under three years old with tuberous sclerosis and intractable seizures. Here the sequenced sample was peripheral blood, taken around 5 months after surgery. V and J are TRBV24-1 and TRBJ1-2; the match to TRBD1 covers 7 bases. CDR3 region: CATKRLRTGNYGYTF. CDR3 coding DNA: TGTGCCACCAAAAGACTCAGGACAGGTAACTATGGCTACACCTTC.